The 17 T cell receptor beta chains given below trace back to one sample, sequenced in a study of blood T cell repertoires in COVID-19. Using immunoSEQ multiplex PCR, the repertoire was profiled, and TCRdb retains in-frame clones only, with some absent. Of approximately 300,000 clones listed, roughly 89% were seen once; the top ten hold around 0.84%. Sequenced input: peripheral blood. Every receptor here comes from a man aged 30 to 39 with acute or convalescent COVID-19.

The chain joins TRBV28 to TRBJ1-3; D is possibly TRBD1 (6 bases). The germline V gene has CDR1 MDHEN and CDR2 SYDVKM. The CDR3 has 17 amino acids. V dropped 4 bases and J dropped 6 bases, with 22 bases sitting between them. CDR3 sequence: CASSSTLGDILLNTIYF. The CDR3 bases are TGTGCCAGCAGTTCTACACTGGGGGACATACTTTTAAACACCATATATTTT.

The CDR3 DNA reads as TGTGCCAGCCATGCGGGGGAAGTCTATGGCTACACCTTC. Translating gives CASHAGEVYGYTF. This chain uses TRBV2 with TRBJ1-2; a possible D gene is TRBD1 (5 bases). Germline V gives CDR1 SNHLY, CDR2 FYNNEI. With 8 bases removed from V and 4 bases from J, the gap between germline ends came to 14 bases. The CDR3 loop spans 13 amino acids.

The chain links TRBV5-6 to TRBJ1-2, with D uncertain. Trimming pared 0 bases from V and 7 bases from J, leaving 4 bases between. The CDR3 sequence is 11 residues long. The V gene's germline CDR1 is SGHDT and CDR2 YYEEEE. This CDR3 reads CASSLAGGYTF. The CDR3 bases are TGTGCCAGCAGCTTGGCGGGTGGCTACACCTTC.

This rearrangement joins TRBV28 to TRBJ2-1, with 8 bases that match TRBD1. The CDR3 runs 15 residues. CDR1 is MDHEN, CDR2 SYDVKM, per germline. V dropped 5 bases and J dropped 12; count of bases not matched to a gene: 15. For the CDR3, the DNA is TGTGCCAGCAGTGTACCGGGACAGGCCCCGAAGGCGCAGTTCTTC. It specifies CASSVPGQAPKAQFF.

The rearrangement joins TRBV27 to TRBJ2-3, with a weak D call TRBD1 (6 bases). Trimming shortened V by 0 bases and J by 6 bases, and 16 bases separated the two germline ends. From germline, CDR1 is MNHEY and CDR2 SMNVEV (reference sequence). The CDR3 consists of 16 residues. The CDR3 is CASSLSRTAPMDTQYF. CDR3 sequence (DNA): TGTGCCAGCAGTTTATCCCGGACAGCCCCCATGGATACGCAGTATTTT.

The gene calls are TRBV9 and TRBJ1-1; TRBD1 matches at 7 bases. Germline CDR1 is SGDLS and CDR2 is YYNGEE. V shed 4 bases, J shed 5 bases, and the junction held 8 bases outside the gene matches. The CDR3 is 14 residues long. CDR3 DNA sequence: TGTGCCAGCAGCCGTGACAGGGTGGGTACTGAAGCTTTCTTT. Translated: CASSRDRVGTEAFF. Complete variable domain (other parts from reference TRBV9 and TRBJ1-1): DSGVTQTPKHLITATGQRVTLRCSPRSGDLSVYWYQQSLDQGLQFLIQYYNGEERAKGNILERFSAQQFPDLHSELNLSSLELGDSALYFCASSRDRVGTEAFFGQGTRLTVV.

This clone was picked up one time. The chain has TRBV28 and TRBJ1-1; D is unclear. The germline V and J ends were trimmed by 8 bases and 3 bases, with 10 bases remaining between them. This CDR3 is 12 amino acids long. Per germline, CDR1 MDHEN and CDR2 SYDVKM. The CDR3 is CASSLPHTEAFF. Here the CDR3 DNA reads TGTGCCAGCTCCCTTCCCCACACTGAAGCTTTCTTT. Combining the CDR3 with reference TRBV28 and TRBJ1-1 gives the whole variable domain DVKVTQSSRYLVKRTGEKVFLECVQDMDHENMFWYRQDPGLGLRLIYFSYDVKMKEKGDIPEGYSVSREKKERFSLILESASTNQTSMYLCASSLPHTEAFFGQGTRLTVV.

The J gene is TRBJ1-5, the V gene TRBV3-1 (or the pseudogene TRBV3-2); D remains unclear. Germline V gene data show CDR1 as LGHDT and CDR2 as YNNKEL (reference sequence). The CDR3 spans 15 residues. The V end lost 0 bases, the J end lost 4 bases, and 10 bases lay between the germline ends. CDR3 coding DNA: TGTGCCAGCAGCCAAGATTTAGGAGCTAATCAGCCCCAGCATTTT. Protein product: CASSQDLGANQPQHF.

In the case of this clone: This CDR3 is also generated by other DNA sequences in the sample. V is TRBV28 and J is TRBJ1-6; TRBD1 agrees at 9 bases. The CDR3 totals 15 residues. Per the germline V gene, CDR1 is MDHEN and CDR2 is SYDVKM. V shed 5 bases, J shed 6 bases, and the junction held 5 bases outside the gene matches. DNA for the CDR3: TGTGCCAGCAGTCCGCGGACAGGGGCTAATTCACCCCTCCACTTT. This translates into CASSPRTGANSPLHF.

This clone was counted between two and nine times. This sequence joins TRBV6-6 and TRBJ2-3; tentatively, D is TRBD2 (6 bases). Germline V gene sequence: CDR1 MNHNY, CDR2 SVGAGI (reference sequence). CDR3 length: 14 residues. Trimming stripped 10 bases from V and 4 bases from J, with 18 bases between. The chain's CDR3 is CATITAGFADTQYF. The CDR3 DNA reads TGTGCCACTATCACTGCGGGGTTCGCAGATACGCAGTATTTT.

The chain employs TRBV9 and TRBJ1-5; D possibly corresponds to TRBD1 (6 bases). The CDR3 contains 14 residues. The V end lost 4 bases, the J end lost 1 base, and 9 bases lay between the germline ends. Germline CDR1 and CDR2: SGDLS and YYNGEE. The CDR3 nucleotides are TGTGCCAGCAGCAACAGGGAAAGCAATCAGCCCCAGCATTTT. Protein: CASSNRESNQPQHF.

The chain couples TRBV5-1 to TRBJ1-2, with 7 nucleotides matching TRBD1. The V gene's germline CDR1 is SGHRS and CDR2 YFSETQ. CDR3 size: 15 residues. The trim removed 4 bases at V and 0 bases at J, leaving 6 bases unmatched. The CDR3 spells CASSQTGEANYGYTF. The CDR3 region has the DNA TGCGCCAGCAGCCAAACAGGGGAAGCTAACTATGGCTACACCTTC.

The chain couples TRBV7-2 to TRBJ1-3, with no clear D. CDR1 and CDR2 from the germline V gene are SGHTA and FQGNSA. The CDR3 spans 16 residues. The ends were cut back, 0 bases at V and 0 bases at J, with 9 bases in the middle. DNA of the CDR3: TGTGCCAGCAGCTTAGCTCAGGCACTCTCTGGAAACACCATATATTTT. It translates to CASSLAQALSGNTIYF.

V usage is TRBV28 and J usage is TRBJ1-5; TRBD1 agrees at 7 bases. The CDR3 is made up of 15 amino acids. The germline CDR1 and CDR2 sequences are MDHEN and SYDVKM. Losses at the gene ends were 5 bases for V and 3 bases for J; bases not matched to a gene: 7. The DNA for the CDR3 is TGTGCCAGCAGTCCCGCGGGACAGCTCAATCAGCCCCAGCATTTT. Amino acids: CASSPAGQLNQPQHF.

The chain carries TRBV28 and TRBJ2-3; 9 nucleotides agree with TRBD2. V shed 6 bases, J shed 7 bases, and the junction held 5 bases outside the gene matches. The CDR3 loop spans 13 amino acids. CDR1 and CDR2 (germline): MDHEN, SYDVKM. CDR3: CASSASGVYTQYF. The CDR3, as DNA: TGTGCCAGCAGCGCTAGCGGGGTATATACGCAGTATTTT.

The chain combines TRBV10-3 with TRBJ1-1, with D possibly TRBD1 on 6 matching bases. The V gene lost 8 bases and the J gene lost 1 base, with 8 bases spanning the gap. The CDR3 spans 12 residues. Germline V lookup: CDR1 ENHRY, CDR2 SYGVKD. The CDR3 DNA sequence: TGTGCCATCGGACAGAGGAACACTGAAGCTTTCTTT. Its protein product is CAIGQRNTEAFF.

The rearrangement uses TRBV19 and TRBJ1-4; D gene uncertain. This CDR3 contains 13 residues. Germline V lookup: CDR1 LNHDA, CDR2 SQIVND (reference sequence). V dropped 7 bases and J dropped 5 bases, with 11 bases sitting between them. CDR3 sequence (DNA): TGTGCCAGTAAACGAGGTCAGAATGAAAAACTGTTTTTT. Amino acid sequence: CASKRGQNEKLFF.